One and the same sample provided the 13 T cell receptor beta chains below, sequenced in a study of identical twins. TCRdb redid the calling of the 5' RACE reads with MiXCR, one entry per CDR3 protein. The sample lists around 280,000 distinct CDR3 sequences; about 8.1% were seen once. These data are also associated with another study on yellow fever vaccine responses in identical twins.

The material sequenced was memory (CD45RO+) T cells sorted from blood. Receptors were obtained from a woman younger than 35 in good health.

The rearrangement uses TRBV20-1 and TRBJ2-7, with D perhaps matching TRBD2 (5 bases). Germline CDR1 reads DFQATT; CDR2 reads SNEGSKA (reference sequence). The V end was cut by 0 bases, the J end by 0 bases, with 12 bases between. This CDR3 is built from 15 residues. The CDR3 protein is CSARDRAAYSYEQYF. CDR3 in DNA: TGCAGTGCTAGAGACAGAGCGGCCTACTCCTACGAGCAGTACTTC.

The chain is built from TRBV6-5 and TRBJ2-5; D is unclear. V lost 0 bases to trimming and J lost 2 bases, with 13 bases between them. Germline assignment: CDR1 MNHEY and CDR2 SVGAGI. CDR3 size: 16 residues. CDR3 protein: CASSYSILGKQETQYF. Written as DNA, the CDR3 is TGTGCCAGCAGTTACTCGATTCTGGGAAAACAAGAGACCCAGTACTTC.

The table lists this clonotype with many counts. The chain joins TRBV7-8 to TRBJ2-7, with unresolved D. The germline V gene has CDR1 SGHVS and CDR2 FQNEAQ. Trimming left V 4 bases short and J 1 base short, with 8 bases between. The CDR3 spans 13 residues. CDR3 DNA: TGTGCCAGCAGCTCGGCAGAGTCCTACGAGCAGTACTTC. This gives the protein CASSSAESYEQYF.

In this sample, this clonotype turned up a few times. This rearrangement joins TRBV6-2 or TRBV6-3 to TRBJ2-7, with TRBD1 matching 7 bases. Trimming cost V 6 bases and J 5 bases; bases outside gene matches: 7. The V gene's germline CDR1 is MNHEY and CDR2 SVGEGT. The CDR3 sequence is 13 residues long. The CDR3 bases are TGTGCCAGCAGACCCCGAGGGGGCAACGAGCAGTACGTC. This sequence encodes CASRPRGGNEQYV.

This chain uses TRBV7-8 with TRBJ1-2; no definite D call. Germline V gene data show CDR1 as SGHVS and CDR2 as FQNEAQ. CDR3 size: 14 residues. Trimming cost V 4 bases and J 3 bases, with 12 bases left between them. The CDR3 loop reads CASSSVAGDYGYTF. The DNA of the CDR3 is TGTGCCAGCAGCTCGGTGGCGGGCGACTATGGCTACACCTTC.

This clonotype was seen a few times. V and J are TRBV20-1 and TRBJ2-7, with 10 nucleotides matching TRBD2. The CDR3 loop spans 16 amino acids. Looked up from germline, CDR1 is DFQATT and CDR2 is SNEGSKA (reference sequence). The J segment lost 3 bases and the V segment lost 3 bases, leaving 11 bases of the junction unmatched. The CDR3 sequence is CSASPSGSSKDYEQYF. The CDR3 DNA follows: TGCAGTGCTAGTCCTAGCGGGAGTAGCAAAGACTACGAGCAGTACTTC.

This clonotype turned up a few times. The V gene is TRBV29-1, the J gene TRBJ1-3; 7 bases are shared with TRBD1. J was trimmed by 4 bases and V by 7 bases; bases with no gene match: 7. In germline, CDR1 is SQVTM, CDR2 ANQGSEA. The CDR3 runs 13 residues. The CDR3: CSATGTAGNTIYF. For the CDR3, the DNA is TGCAGCGCCACCGGGACAGCCGGAAACACCATATATTTT.

This clonotype was counted at least ten times. The chain links TRBV9 to TRBJ2-1, with D hard to call. Germline V gives CDR1 SGDLS, CDR2 YYNGEE. V lost 1 base, J lost 3 bases, and 5 bases lay in between. The CDR3 is 13 amino acids. Written as DNA, the CDR3 is TGTGCCAGCAGCGTAATGAACTACAATGAGCAGTTCTTC. Protein sequence: CASSVMNYNEQFF.

The table lists this clonotype with many counts. This rearrangement joins TRBV12-3 or TRBV12-4 to TRBJ1-1, with D possibly being TRBD1 (5 bases). The CDR3 runs to 15 residues. V lost 3 bases and J 4 bases, leaving 15 bases between the germline ends. The CDR3 DNA sequence: TGTGCCAGCAGTTTGGGAGCGGGACCAGGCACTGAAGCTTTCTTT. Its translation: CASSLGAGPGTEAFF.

This chain uses TRBV28 with TRBJ2-3; D not resolved. CDR1 and CDR2 (germline): MDHEN, SYDVKM. Trimming took 6 bases from V and 9 from J, leaving 10 bases between them. This CDR3 is built from 11 residues. Here the CDR3 DNA reads TGTGCCAGCAGGACGGCCATGACGCAGTATTTT. This encodes CASRTAMTQYF.

The chain uses TRBV6-1 and TRBJ2-7; 7 positions agree with TRBD2. This CDR3 region has 14 residues. Germline values: CDR1 MNHNS, CDR2 SASEGT. The V and J ends lost 3 bases and 3 bases, in that order; junction bases with no gene match: 5. CDR3: CASSDPGGFYEQYV. The CDR3 nucleotides are TGTGCCAGCAGTGATCCGGGGGGTTTCTACGAGCAGTACGTC.

This clonotype was observed a handful of times. The chain links TRBV12-3 or TRBV12-4 to TRBJ2-7; 11 nucleotides match TRBD2. J was trimmed by 6 bases and V by 2 bases; bases with no gene match: 0. This CDR3 has 13 residues. This chain's CDR3 is CASSLLAGGEQYF. The CDR3 nucleotides are TGTGCCAGCAGTTTACTAGCGGGAGGCGAGCAGTACTTC.

The rearrangement uses TRBV6-6 and TRBJ1-5; D is unresolved. Germline V gene data show CDR1 as MNHNY and CDR2 as SVGAGI (reference sequence). This CDR3 is built from 12 residues. Trimming took 6 bases from V and 7 from J, leaving 10 bases between them. In nucleotides, the CDR3 is TGTGCCAGCAGCTACCCCAGCCAGCCCCAGCATTTT. It specifies CASSYPSQPQHF.